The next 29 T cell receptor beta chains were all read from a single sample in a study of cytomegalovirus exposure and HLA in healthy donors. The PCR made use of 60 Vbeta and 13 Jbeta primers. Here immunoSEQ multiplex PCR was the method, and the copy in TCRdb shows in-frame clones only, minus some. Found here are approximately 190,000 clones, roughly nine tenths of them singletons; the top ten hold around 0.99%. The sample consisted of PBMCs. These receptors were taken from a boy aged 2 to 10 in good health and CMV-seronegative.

The CDR3 nucleotides read TGCAGCGTTGAGTCGGGGTTCGGCTACGAGCAGTACTTC. Its protein product is CSVESGFGYEQYF. The chain recombines TRBV29-1 with TRBJ2-7; weak D call: TRBD2 (5 bases). CDR3 size: 13 residues. Germline values: CDR1 SQVTM, CDR2 ANQGSEA. V was shortened by 3 bases and J by 3 bases, with 12 bases between the two germline ends.

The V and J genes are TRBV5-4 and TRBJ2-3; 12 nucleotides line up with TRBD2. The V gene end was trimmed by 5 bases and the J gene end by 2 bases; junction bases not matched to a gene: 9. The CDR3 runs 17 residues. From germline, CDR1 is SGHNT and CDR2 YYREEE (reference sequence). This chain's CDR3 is CASREYRTSGNTDTQYF. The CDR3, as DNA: TGTGCCAGCAGGGAGTATCGGACTAGCGGGAACACAGATACGCAGTATTTT.

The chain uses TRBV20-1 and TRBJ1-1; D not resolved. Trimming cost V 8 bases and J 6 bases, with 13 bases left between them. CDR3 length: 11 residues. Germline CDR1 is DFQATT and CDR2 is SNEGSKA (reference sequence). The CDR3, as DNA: TGCAGTCCCACCCAAAGCCCTGAAGCTTTCTTT. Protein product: CSPTQSPEAFF.

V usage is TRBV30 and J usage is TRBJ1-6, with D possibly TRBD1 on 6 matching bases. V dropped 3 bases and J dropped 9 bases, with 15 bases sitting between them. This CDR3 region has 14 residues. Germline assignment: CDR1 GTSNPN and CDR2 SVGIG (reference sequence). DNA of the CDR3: TGTGCCTGGAGCCCATGGACAGAGATTTCACCCCTCCACTTT. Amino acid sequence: CAWSPWTEISPLHF.

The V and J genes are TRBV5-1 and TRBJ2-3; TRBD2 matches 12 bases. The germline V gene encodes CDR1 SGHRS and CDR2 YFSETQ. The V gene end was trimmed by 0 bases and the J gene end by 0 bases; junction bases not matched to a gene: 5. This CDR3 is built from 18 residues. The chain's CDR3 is CASSLELAGGLSTDTQYF. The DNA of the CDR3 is TGCGCCAGCAGCTTGGAGCTAGCGGGGGGGCTTAGCACAGATACGCAGTATTTT.

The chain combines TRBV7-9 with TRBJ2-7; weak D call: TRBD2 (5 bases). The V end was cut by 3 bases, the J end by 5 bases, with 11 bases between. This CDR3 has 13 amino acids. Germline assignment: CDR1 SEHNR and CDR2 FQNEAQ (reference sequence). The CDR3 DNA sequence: TGTGCCAGCAGCTTCCGGGGTGGCCACGAGCAGTACTTC. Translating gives CASSFRGGHEQYF.

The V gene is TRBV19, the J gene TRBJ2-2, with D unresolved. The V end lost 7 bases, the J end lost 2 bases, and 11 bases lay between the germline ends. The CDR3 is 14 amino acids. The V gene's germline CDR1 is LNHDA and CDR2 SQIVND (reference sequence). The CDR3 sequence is CASNLEINTGELFF. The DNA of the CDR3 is TGTGCCAGTAACCTAGAGATAAACACCGGGGAGCTGTTTTTT.

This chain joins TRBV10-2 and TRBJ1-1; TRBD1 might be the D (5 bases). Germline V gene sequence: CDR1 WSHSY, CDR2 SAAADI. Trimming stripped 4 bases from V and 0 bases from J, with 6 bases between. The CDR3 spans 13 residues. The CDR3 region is CASSATVNTEAFF. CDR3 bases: TGCGCCAGCAGTGCGACAGTGAACACTGAAGCTTTCTTT.

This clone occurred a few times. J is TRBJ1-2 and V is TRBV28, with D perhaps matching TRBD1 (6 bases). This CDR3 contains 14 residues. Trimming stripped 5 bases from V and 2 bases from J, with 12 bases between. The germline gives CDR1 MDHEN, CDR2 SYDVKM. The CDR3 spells CASSPPGQNYGYTF. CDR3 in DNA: TGTGCCAGCAGTCCTCCTGGACAGAACTATGGCTACACCTTC.

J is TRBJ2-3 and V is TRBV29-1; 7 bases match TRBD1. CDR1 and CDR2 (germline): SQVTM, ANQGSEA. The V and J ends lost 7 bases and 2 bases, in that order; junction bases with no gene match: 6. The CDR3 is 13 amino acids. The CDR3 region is CSAWTGLTDTQYF. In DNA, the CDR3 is TGCAGCGCTTGGACAGGACTCACAGATACGCAGTATTTT.

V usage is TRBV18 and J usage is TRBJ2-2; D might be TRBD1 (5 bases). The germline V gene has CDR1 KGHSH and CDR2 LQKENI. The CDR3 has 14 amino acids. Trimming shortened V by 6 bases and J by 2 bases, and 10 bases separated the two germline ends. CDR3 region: CASSPDRNTGELFF. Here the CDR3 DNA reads TGTGCCAGCTCCCCAGACAGAAACACCGGGGAGCTGTTTTTT.

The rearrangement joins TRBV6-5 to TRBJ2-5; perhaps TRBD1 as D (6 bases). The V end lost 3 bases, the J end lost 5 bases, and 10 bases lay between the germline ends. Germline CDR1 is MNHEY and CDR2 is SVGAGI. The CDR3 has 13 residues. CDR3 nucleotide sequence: TGTGCCAGCAGTTATGGGCAGGGGGAGACCCAGTACTTC. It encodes CASSYGQGETQYF.

The DNA for the CDR3 is TGTGCCAGCAGCTTCAAAAGGGGGCTGAGGCAGCCCCAGCATTTT. It translates to CASSFKRGLRQPQHF. The rearrangement joins TRBV11-2 to TRBJ1-5; 7 bases map to TRBD1. The CDR3 runs to 15 residues. In germline, CDR1 is SGHAT, CDR2 FQNNGV. V lost 3 bases, J lost 7 bases, and 9 bases stayed unmatched.

CDR3 region: CASSLISGVSYNEQFF. The CDR3 nucleotides are TGCGCCAGCAGCTTGATTTCGGGGGTTTCCTACAATGAGCAGTTCTTC. This chain connects TRBV5-1 to TRBJ2-1, with D possibly matching TRBD2 (6 bases). V was shortened by 1 base and J by 1 base, with 12 bases between the two germline ends. This CDR3 is 16 amino acids long. CDR1 and CDR2 from the germline V gene are SGHRS and YFSETQ.

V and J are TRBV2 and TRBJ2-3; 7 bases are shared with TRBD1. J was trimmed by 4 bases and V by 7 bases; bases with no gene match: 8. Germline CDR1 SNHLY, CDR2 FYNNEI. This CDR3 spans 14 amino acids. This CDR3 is CASKQQGSADTQYF. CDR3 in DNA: TGTGCCAGCAAGCAACAGGGGTCCGCAGATACGCAGTATTTT.

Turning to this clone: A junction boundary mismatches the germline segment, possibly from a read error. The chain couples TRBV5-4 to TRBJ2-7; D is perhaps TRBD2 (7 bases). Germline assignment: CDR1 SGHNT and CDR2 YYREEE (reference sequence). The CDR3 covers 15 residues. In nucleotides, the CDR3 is TGTGCCAGCAGGTCGCGCGGGGGCCGGGCTGGCGAGCGGTACTTC. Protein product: CASRSRGGRAGERYF.

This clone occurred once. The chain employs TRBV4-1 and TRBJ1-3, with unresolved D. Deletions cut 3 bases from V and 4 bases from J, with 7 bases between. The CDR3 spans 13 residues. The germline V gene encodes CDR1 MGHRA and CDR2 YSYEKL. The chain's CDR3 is CASSHPGGNTIYF. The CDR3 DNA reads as TGCGCCAGCAGCCACCCCGGGGGAAACACCATATATTTT.

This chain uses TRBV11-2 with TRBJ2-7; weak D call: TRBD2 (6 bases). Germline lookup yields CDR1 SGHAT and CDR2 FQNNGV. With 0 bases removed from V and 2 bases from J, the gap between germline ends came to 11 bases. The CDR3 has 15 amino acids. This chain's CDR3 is CASSLDRDSAYEQYF. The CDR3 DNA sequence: TGTGCCAGCAGCTTAGATCGGGACTCAGCCTACGAGCAGTACTTC.

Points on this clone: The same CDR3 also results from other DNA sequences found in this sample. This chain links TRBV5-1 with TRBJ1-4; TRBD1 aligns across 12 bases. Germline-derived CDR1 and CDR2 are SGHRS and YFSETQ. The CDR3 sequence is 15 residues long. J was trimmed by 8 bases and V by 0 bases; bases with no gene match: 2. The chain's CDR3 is CASSLVGTGGEKLFF. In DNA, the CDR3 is TGCGCCAGCAGCTTGGTCGGGACAGGGGGCGAAAAACTGTTTTTT.

The CDR3 region has the DNA TGTGCCTGGGGTCGAACTAGGGTCAATGAGCAGTTCTTC. Translation: CAWGRTRVNEQFF. This chain joins TRBV30 and TRBJ2-1; D perhaps matches TRBD2 (5 bases). In germline, CDR1 is GTSNPN, CDR2 SVGIG (reference sequence). CDR3 size: 13 residues. Trimming took 5 bases from V and 6 from J, leaving 14 bases between them.

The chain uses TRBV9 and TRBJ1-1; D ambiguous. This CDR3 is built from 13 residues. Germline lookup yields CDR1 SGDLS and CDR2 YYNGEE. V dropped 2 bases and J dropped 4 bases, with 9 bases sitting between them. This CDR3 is CASSVSVGTEAFF. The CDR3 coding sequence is TGTGCCAGCAGCGTCTCGGTCGGCACTGAAGCTTTCTTT.

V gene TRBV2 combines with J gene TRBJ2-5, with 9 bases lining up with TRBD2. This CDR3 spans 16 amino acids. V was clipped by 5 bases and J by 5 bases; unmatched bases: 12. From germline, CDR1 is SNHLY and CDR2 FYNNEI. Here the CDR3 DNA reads TGTGCCAGCAGTATACTAGCGGGTGGCACCCGGGAGACCCAGTACTTC. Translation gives CASSILAGGTRETQYF. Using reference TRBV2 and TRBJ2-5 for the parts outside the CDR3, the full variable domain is EPEVTQTPSHQVTQMGQEVILRCVPISNHLYFYWYRQILGQKVEFLVSFYNNEISEKSEIFDDQFSVERPDGSNFTLKIRSTKLEDSAMYFCASSILAGGTRETQYFGPGTRLLVL.

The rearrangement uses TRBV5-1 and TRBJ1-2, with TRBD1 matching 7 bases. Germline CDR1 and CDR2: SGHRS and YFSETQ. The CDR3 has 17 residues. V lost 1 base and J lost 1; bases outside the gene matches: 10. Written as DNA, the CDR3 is TGCGCCAGCAGCTTGCGGGGACAGTCTGGCGATAACTATGGCTACACCTTC. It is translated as CASSLRGQSGDNYGYTF. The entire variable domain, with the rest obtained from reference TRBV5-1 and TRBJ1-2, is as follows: KAGVTQTPRYLIKTRGQQVTLSCSPISGHRSVSWYQQTPGQGLQFLFEYFSETQRNKGNFPGRFSGRQFSNSRSEMNVSTLELGDSALYLCASSLRGQSGDNYGYTFGSGTRLTVV.

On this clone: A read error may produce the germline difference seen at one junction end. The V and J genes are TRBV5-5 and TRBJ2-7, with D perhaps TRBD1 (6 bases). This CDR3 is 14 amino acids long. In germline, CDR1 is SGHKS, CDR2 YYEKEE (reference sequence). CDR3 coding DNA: TGTGCCAGCAGCTTGGTCCCACAGGGCCACAGTCGTGATTTC. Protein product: CASSLVPQGHSRDF.

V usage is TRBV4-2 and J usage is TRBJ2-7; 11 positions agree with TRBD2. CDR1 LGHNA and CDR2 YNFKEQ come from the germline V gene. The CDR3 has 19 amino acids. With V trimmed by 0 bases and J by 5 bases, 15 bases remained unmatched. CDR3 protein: CASSQDLSGASGGKNEQYF. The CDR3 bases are TGTGCCAGCAGCCAAGATCTTTCCGGGGCTAGCGGGGGGAAGAACGAGCAGTACTTC.

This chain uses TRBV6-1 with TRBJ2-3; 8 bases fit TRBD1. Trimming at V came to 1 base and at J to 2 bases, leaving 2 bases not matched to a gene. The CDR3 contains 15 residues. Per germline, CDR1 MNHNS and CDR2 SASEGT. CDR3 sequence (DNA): TGTGCCAGCAGTGAAGTGACAGGGGCCACAGATACGCAGTATTTT. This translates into CASSEVTGATDTQYF.

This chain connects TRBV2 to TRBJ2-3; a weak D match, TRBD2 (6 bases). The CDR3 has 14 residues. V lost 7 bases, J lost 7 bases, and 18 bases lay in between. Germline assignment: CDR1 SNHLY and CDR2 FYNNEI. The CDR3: CASTPGLTSHTQYF. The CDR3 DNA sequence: TGTGCCAGCACCCCGGGACTTACCTCCCATACGCAGTATTTT.

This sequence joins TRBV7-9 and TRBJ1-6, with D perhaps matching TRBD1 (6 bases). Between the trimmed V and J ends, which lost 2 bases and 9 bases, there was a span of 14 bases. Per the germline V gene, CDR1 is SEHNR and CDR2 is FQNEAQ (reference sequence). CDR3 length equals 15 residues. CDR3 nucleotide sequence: TGTGCCAGCAGCTTAAGCGGGGGCGGTCCTTCACCCCTCCACTTT. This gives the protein CASSLSGGGPSPLHF.

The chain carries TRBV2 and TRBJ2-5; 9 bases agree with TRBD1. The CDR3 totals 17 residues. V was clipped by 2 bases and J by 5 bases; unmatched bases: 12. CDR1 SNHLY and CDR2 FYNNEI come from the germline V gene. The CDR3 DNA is TGTGCCAGCAGTGAATACACCCCAGGGACAGGGAGGGAGACCCAGTACTTC. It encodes CASSEYTPGTGRETQYF.